This T cell receptor beta chain was profiled in a study of blood T cell repertoires in COVID-19. About the study: Acute and convalescent COVID-19 specimens originated in the United States, Italy and Spain. PBMCs, B-cell-depleted T cells, or T cells provided the cDNA or gDNA that made up the material.

The CDR3 totals 14 residues. Germline V lookup: CDR1 SGHRS, CDR2 YFSETQ. Trimming left V 6 bases short and J 1 base short, with 13 bases between. Original analysis: The authors estimated nucleated cell counts from reference gene primer amplification. Sequencing used immunoSEQ multiplex PCR; TCRdb keeps in-frame clones, though not all of them. V and J calls and clone size are copied from that table; D and trimming were computed from the DNA. The table records 50,000 to 70,000 clones, more than 75% of them present only once. Input material: peripheral blood. The genes are TRBV5-1 and TRBJ1-1, with D possibly TRBD1 on 5 matching bases. The receptor was derived from a human donor with active COVID-19. The donor label of this sample is uncertain. The CDR3 region has the DNA TGCGCCAGCACGAGAGACAGCAAGAACACTGAAGCTTTCTTT. The encoded protein is CASTRDSKNTEAFF. Full variable domain (missing parts from reference TRBV5-1 and TRBJ1-1): KAGVTQTPRYLIKTRGQQVTLSCSPISGHRSVSWYQQTPGQGLQFLFEYFSETQRNKGNFPGRFSGRQFSNSRSEMNVSTLELGDSALYLCASTRDSKNTEAFFGQGTRLTVV.